One T cell receptor (beta chain) is described in this entry. What it binds is not known. Germline CDR1 and CDR2: MDHEN and SYDVKM. This CDR3 comprises 14 residues. V was cut by 3 bases and J by 1 base, with 9 bases left in between. Method: immunoSEQ multiplex PCR; TCRdb's copy keeps in-frame clones and lacks some. The sample holds around 700,000 clones, about two thirds seen once. The data were taken from a study of shared clonotypes between healthy human individuals. Study-wide context: Per donor, three plates held CD4 naive cells, three held CD4 memory, two held CD8 naive and one held CD8 memory.

Naive CD4+ cells were CD45RA-selected; the remaining cells were memory. Overall study findings and caveats: Researchers found naive subsets generally carried larger estimated richness than memory subsets.

The receptor comes from a woman aged 30 to 39 in good health. The sequenced sample consisted of memory CD4+ T cells sorted from blood. Specified subset: CD45RA-negative fraction. The chain uses TRBV28 and TRBJ1-2; D gene unclear. The CDR3 here is CASSLRANNYGYTF. The CDR3 DNA sequence: TGTGCCAGCAGTTTGAGAGCGAATAACTATGGCTACACCTTC.